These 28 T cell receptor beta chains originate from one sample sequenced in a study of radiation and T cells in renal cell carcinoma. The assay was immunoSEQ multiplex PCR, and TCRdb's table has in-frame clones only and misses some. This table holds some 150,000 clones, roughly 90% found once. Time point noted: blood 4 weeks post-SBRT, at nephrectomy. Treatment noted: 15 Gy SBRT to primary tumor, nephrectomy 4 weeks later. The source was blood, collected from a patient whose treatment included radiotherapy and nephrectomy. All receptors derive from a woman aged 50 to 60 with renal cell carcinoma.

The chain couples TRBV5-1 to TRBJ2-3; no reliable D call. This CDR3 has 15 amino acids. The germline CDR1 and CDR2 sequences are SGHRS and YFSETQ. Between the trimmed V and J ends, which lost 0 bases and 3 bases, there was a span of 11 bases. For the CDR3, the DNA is TGCGCCAGCAGCTTGGAGGTCGTGGAAACAGATACGCAGTATTTT. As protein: CASSLEVVETDTQYF.

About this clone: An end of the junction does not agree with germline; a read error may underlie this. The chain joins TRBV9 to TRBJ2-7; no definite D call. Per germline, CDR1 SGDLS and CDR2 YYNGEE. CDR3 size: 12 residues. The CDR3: CAGSVGESEQYF. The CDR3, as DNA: TGTGCCGGCAGCGTAGGTGAGAGCGAGCAGTACTTC.

DNA for the CDR3: TGCGCCAGCAGCTTCTCACCAGGACAAGCCAATGAGCAGTTCTTC. Protein product: CASSFSPGQANEQFF. V usage is TRBV5-1 and J usage is TRBJ2-1; weak D call: TRBD1 (5 bases). V lost 2 bases, J lost 6 bases, and 15 bases lay in between. This CDR3 region has 15 residues. Germline values: CDR1 SGHRS, CDR2 YFSETQ. Full variable domain (remainder filled in from reference TRBV5-1 and TRBJ2-1): KAGVTQTPRYLIKTRGQQVTLSCSPISGHRSVSWYQQTPGQGLQFLFEYFSETQRNKGNFPGRFSGRQFSNSRSEMNVSTLELGDSALYLCASSFSPGQANEQFFGPGTRLTVL.

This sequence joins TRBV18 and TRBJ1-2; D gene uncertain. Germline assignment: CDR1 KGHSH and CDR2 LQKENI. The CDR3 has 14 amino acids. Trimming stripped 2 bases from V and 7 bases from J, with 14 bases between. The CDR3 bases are TGTGCCAGCTCACCATTAATCCCAGCGGGTGGCTACACCTTC. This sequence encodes CASSPLIPAGGYTF.

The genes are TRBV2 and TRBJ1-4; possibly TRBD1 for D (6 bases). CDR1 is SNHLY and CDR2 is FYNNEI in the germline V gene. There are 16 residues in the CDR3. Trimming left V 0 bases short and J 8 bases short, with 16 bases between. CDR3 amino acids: CASSEADTGYWEKLFF. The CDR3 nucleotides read TGTGCCAGCAGTGAAGCGGATACAGGGTATTGGGAAAAACTGTTTTTT. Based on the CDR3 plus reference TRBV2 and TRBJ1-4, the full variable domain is EPEVTQTPSHQVTQMGQEVILRCVPISNHLYFYWYRQILGQKVEFLVSFYNNEISEKSEIFDDQFSVERPDGSNFTLKIRSTKLEDSAMYFCASSEADTGYWEKLFFGSGTQLSVL.

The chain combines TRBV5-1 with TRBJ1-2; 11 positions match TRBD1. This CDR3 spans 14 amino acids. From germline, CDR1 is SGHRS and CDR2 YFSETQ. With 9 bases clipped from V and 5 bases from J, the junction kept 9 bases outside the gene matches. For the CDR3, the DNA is TGCGCCACCAACCCCGGGACAGGGGGATATGGCTACACCTTC. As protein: CATNPGTGGYGYTF.

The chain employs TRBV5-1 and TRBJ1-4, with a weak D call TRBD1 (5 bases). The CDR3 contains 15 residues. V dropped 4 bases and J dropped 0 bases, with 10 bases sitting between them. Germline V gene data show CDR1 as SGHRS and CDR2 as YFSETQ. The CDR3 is CASSGQGATNEKLFF. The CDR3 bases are TGCGCCAGCAGCGGCCAGGGTGCAACTAATGAAAAACTGTTTTTT.

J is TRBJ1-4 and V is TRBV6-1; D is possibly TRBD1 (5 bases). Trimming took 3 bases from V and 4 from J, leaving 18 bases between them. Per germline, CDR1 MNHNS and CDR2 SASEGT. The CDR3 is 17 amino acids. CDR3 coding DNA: TGTGCCAGCAGTGATGGGGCGATGGGTGGGTTTAATGAAAAACTGTTTTTT. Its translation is CASSDGAMGGFNEKLFF.

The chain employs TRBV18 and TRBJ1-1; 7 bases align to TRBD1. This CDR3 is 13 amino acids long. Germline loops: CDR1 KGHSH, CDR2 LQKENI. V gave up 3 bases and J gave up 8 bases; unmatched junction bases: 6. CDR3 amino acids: CASSPLTGVEAFF. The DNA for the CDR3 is TGTGCCAGCTCACCCCTAACAGGGGTGGAAGCTTTCTTT.

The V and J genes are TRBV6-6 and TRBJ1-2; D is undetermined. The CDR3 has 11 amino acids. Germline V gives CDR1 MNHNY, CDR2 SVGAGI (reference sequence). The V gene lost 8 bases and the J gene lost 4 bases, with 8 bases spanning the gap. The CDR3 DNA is TGTGCCAGCGTTAGGGCCTATGGCTACACCTTC. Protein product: CASVRAYGYTF.

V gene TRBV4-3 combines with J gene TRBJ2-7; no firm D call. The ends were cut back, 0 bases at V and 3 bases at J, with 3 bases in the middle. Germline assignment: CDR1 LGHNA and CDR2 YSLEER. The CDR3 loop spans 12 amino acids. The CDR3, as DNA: TGCGCCAGCAGCCAAGATCGCTACGAGCAGTACTTC. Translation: CASSQDRYEQYF.

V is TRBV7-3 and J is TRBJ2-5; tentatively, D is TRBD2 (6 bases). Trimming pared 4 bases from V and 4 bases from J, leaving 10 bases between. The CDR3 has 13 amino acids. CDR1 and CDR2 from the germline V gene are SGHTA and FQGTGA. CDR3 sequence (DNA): TGTGCCAGCAGCTGGGGGGTTCTAGAGACCCAGTACTTC. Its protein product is CASSWGVLETQYF.

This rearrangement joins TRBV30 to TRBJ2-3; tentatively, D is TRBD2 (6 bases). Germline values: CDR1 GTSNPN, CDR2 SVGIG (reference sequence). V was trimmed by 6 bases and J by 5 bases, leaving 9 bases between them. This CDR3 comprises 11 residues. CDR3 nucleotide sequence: TGTGCCTGCGGGGGAGGAGATACGCAGTATTTT. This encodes CACGGGDTQYF. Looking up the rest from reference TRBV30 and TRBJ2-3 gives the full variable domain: SQTIHQWPATLVQPVGSPLSLECTVEGTSNPNLYWYRQAAGRGLQLLFYSVGIGQISSEVPQNLSASRPQDRQFILSSKKLLLSDSGFYLCACGGGDTQYFGPGTRLTVL.

This CDR3 is CASSSKTDSTDTQYF. The CDR3 coding sequence is TGTGCCAGCAGCTCAAAAACGGACAGCACAGATACGCAGTATTTT. The genes are TRBV5-4 and TRBJ2-3; D remains unclear. CDR1 and CDR2 from the germline V gene are SGHNT and YYREEE (reference sequence). This CDR3 spans 15 amino acids. V was pared by 3 bases and J by 0 bases, with 11 bases between.

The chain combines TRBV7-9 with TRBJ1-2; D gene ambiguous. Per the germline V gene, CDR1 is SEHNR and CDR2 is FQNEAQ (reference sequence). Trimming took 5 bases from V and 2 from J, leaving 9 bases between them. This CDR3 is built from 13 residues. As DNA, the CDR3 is TGTGCCAGCAGCCCTAACCAGAACTATGGCTACACCTTC. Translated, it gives CASSPNQNYGYTF.

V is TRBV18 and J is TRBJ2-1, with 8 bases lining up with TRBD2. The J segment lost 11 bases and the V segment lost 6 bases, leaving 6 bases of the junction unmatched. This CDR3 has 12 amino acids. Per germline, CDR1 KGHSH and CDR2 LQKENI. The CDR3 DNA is TGTGCCAGCTCCTCCACTAGCGGAAAGCAGTTCTTC. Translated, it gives CASSSTSGKQFF.

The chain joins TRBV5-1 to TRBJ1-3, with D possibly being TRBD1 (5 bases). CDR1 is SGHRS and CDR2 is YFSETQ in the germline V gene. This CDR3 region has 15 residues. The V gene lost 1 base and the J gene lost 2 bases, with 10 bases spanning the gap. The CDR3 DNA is TGCGCCAGCAGCTTGACCCAGGGTCCTGGAAACACCATATATTTT. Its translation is CASSLTQGPGNTIYF.

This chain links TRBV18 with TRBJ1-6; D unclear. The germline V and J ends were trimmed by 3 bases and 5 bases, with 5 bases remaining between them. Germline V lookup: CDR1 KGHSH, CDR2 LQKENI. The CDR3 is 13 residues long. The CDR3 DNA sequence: TGTGCCAGCTCACCTGTCGATAATTCACCCCTCCACTTT. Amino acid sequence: CASSPVDNSPLHF.

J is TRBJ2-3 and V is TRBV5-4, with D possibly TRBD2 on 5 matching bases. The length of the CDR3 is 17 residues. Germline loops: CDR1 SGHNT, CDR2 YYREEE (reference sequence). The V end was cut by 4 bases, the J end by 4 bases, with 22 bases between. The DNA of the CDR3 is TGTGCCAGCAGCCCGACCGGAGGCCTAACGAGCGCAGATACGCAGTATTTT. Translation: CASSPTGGLTSADTQYF.

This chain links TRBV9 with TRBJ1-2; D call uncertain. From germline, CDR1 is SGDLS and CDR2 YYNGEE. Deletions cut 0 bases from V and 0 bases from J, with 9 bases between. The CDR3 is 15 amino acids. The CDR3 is CASSVGEPTNYGYTF. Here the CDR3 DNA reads TGTGCCAGCAGCGTAGGAGAACCAACTAACTATGGCTACACCTTC. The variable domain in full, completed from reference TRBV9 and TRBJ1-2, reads DSGVTQTPKHLITATGQRVTLRCSPRSGDLSVYWYQQSLDQGLQFLIQYYNGEERAKGNILERFSAQQFPDLHSELNLSSLELGDSALYFCASSVGEPTNYGYTFGSGTRLTVV.

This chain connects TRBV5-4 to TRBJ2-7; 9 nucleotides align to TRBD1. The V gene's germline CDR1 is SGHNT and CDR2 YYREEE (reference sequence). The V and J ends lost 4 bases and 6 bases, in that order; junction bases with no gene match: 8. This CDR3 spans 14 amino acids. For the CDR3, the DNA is TGTGCCAGCAGCCCGGGACAGGGAGATGGCGAGCAGTACTTC. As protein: CASSPGQGDGEQYF.

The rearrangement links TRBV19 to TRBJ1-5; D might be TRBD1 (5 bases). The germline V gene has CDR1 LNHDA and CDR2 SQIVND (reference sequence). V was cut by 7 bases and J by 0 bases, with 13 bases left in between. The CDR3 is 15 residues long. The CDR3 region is CASMGSGGSNQPQHF. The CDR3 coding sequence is TGTGCCAGTATGGGGAGCGGGGGTAGCAATCAGCCCCAGCATTTT.

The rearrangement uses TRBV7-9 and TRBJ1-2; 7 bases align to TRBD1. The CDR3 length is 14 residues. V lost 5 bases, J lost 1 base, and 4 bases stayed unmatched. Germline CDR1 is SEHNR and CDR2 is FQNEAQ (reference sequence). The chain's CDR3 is CASSLTGNNYGYTF. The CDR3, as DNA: TGTGCCAGCAGCCTGACAGGGAATAACTATGGCTACACCTTC.

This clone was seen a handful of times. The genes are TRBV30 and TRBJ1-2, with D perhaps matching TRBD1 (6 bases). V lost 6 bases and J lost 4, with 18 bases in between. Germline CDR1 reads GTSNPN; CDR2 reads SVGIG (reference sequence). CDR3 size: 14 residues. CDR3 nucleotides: TGTGCCTGTCATATGGGCGGGGACACCTATGGCTACACCTTC. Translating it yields CACHMGGDTYGYTF. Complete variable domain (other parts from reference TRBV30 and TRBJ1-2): SQTIHQWPATLVQPVGSPLSLECTVEGTSNPNLYWYRQAAGRGLQLLFYSVGIGQISSEVPQNLSASRPQDRQFILSSKKLLLSDSGFYLCACHMGGDTYGYTFGSGTRLTVV.

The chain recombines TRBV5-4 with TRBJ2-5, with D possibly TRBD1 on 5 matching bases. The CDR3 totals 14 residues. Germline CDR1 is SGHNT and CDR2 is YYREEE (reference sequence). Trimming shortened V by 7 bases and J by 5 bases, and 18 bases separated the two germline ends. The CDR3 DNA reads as TGTGCCAGCTCCCCAGACATGGCAGGGGAGACCCAGTACTTC. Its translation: CASSPDMAGETQYF.

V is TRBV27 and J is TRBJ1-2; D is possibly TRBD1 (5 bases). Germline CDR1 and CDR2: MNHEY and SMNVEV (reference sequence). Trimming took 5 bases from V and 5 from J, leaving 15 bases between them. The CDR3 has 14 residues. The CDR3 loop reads CASSPQAGKYGYTF. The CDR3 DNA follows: TGTGCCAGCAGTCCACAGGCGGGGAAGTATGGCTACACCTTC.

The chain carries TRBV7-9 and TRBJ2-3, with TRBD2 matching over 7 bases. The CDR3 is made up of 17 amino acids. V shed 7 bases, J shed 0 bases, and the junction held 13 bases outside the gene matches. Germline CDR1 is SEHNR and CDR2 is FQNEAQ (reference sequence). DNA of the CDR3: TGTGCCAGCATCCGGGGCGGGGGAGATACTAGCACAGATACGCAGTATTTT. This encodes CASIRGGGDTSTDTQYF.

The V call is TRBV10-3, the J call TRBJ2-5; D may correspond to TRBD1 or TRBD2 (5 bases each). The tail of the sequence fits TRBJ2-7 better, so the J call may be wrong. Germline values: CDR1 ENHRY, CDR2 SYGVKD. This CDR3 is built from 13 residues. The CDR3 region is CAISQTDYYEQYF. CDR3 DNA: TGTGCCATCAGTCAGACAGACTACTACGAGCAGTACTTC.